The rows below give T cell receptor beta chains drawn from one sample of a study of blood T cell repertoires in COVID-19. Produced via immunoSEQ multiplex PCR; TCRdb's table is partial and in-frame only. The sample records around 250,000 clones, around 80% being singletons. Material: peripheral blood. Receptors were obtained from a woman of 80 years or more with acute or convalescent COVID-19. The CDR3 runs from the conserved cysteine through the conserved F or W. The order of the fields is clone size, CDR3 length, J gene, D gene, V gene, CDR3 protein, CDR3 DNA. The D gene is left open where the match is weak. The size entry is marked missing in some rows and otherwise reads once, few, many or a size class.

NA	12	TRBJ1-1	NA	TRBV3-1/TRBV3-2	CASSQDQGRAFF	TGTGCCAGCAGCCAAGATCAGGGGCGAGCTTTCTTT
NA	14	TRBJ1-5	TRBD1	TRBV3-1/TRBV3-2	CASSAQGSNQPQHF	TGTGCCAGCAGCGCACAGGGGAGCAATCAGCCCCAGCATTTT
NA	14	TRBJ2-7	NA	TRBV28	CASRVRDNLYEQYF	TGTGCCAGCAGGGTCCGGGACAACCTCTACGAGCAGTACTTC
NA	13	TRBJ1-1	NA	TRBV7-2	CASSSGRTGGAFF	TGTGCCAGCAGCTCCGGTCGAACCGGTGGAGCTTTCTTT
NA	14	TRBJ2-7	NA	TRBV18	CASSPSSGAEEQYF	TGTGCCAGCTCACCATCCTCAGGGGCTGAGGAGCAGTACTTC
few	18	TRBJ1-1	TRBD1	TRBV5-4	CASSSSWTGGAGNTEAFF	TGTGCCAGCAGCAGCTCCTGGACAGGGGGCGCGGGGAACACTGAAGCTTTCTTT
NA	18	TRBJ2-6	NA	TRBV7-9	CASSWSGLRTAGANVLTF	TGTGCCAGCAGCTGGAGCGGTCTCCGGACAGCTGGGGCCAACGTCCTGACTTTC
NA	13	TRBJ2-2	NA	TRBV9	CASSVWPGGELFF	TGTGCCAGCAGCGTGTGGCCGGGCGGGGAGCTGTTTTTT
NA	16	TRBJ2-6	NA	TRBV4-1	CASSQVWASGANVLTF	TGCGCCAGCAGCCAAGTTTGGGCCTCTGGGGCCAACGTCCTGACTTTC
NA	11	TRBJ2-1	NA	TRBV11-2	CASSLRDEQFF	TGTGCCAGCAGCTTGAGGGATGAGCAGTTCTTC
NA	15	TRBJ2-1	NA	TRBV9	CASSLRTDLHNEQFF	TGTGCCAGCAGCCTTCGGACGGACTTACACAATGAGCAGTTCTTC
NA	15	TRBJ2-1	TRBD2	TRBV4-3	CASSRGTSGRNEQFF	TGCGCCAGCAGCCGAGGGACTAGCGGAAGAAATGAGCAGTTCTTC
once	16	TRBJ1-5	NA	TRBV4-1	CASSQDRQGSHQPQHF	TGCGCCAGCAGCCAAGATCGGCAGGGGTCCCATCAGCCCCAGCATTTT
NA	15	TRBJ2-5	TRBD2	TRBV5-6	CASSLLAGLVETQYF	TGTGCCAGCAGCTTGTTAGCGGGACTGGTAGAGACCCAGTACTTC
NA	15	TRBJ2-1	TRBD2	TRBV19	CASSIGTSGSHEQFF	TGTGCCAGTAGTATCGGGACTAGCGGGAGTCATGAGCAGTTCTTC
NA	12	TRBJ1-2	NA	TRBV29-1	CSVWTENYGYTF	TGCAGCGTTTGGACAGAGAATTATGGCTACACCTTC
NA	13	TRBJ1-1	NA	TRBV7-3	CASSLMRNTEAFF	TGTGCCAGCAGCTTAATGAGGAACACTGAAGCTTTCTTT
NA	12	TRBJ2-5	NA	TRBV5-1	CASSDIAETQYF	TGCGCCAGCAGCGACATTGCCGAGACCCAGTACTTC
few	15	TRBJ2-2	NA	TRBV6-1	CASSEGPMNTGELFF	TGTGCCAGCAGTGAGGGGCCCATGAACACCGGGGAGCTGTTTTTT
few	13	TRBJ2-3	NA	TRBV6-5	CASKSRATDTQYF	TGTGCCAGCAAAAGCAGGGCGACAGATACGCAGTATTTT
NA	14	TRBJ2-7	TRBD1	TRBV6-2/TRBV6-3	CASSYRTGFGEQYF	TGTGCCAGCAGTTACCGGACAGGGTTTGGTGAGCAGTACTTC
NA	15	TRBJ1-6	NA	TRBV30	CAWSVSRAGNSPLHF	TGTGCCTGGAGTGTCTCCAGGGCGGGAAATTCACCCCTCCACTTT